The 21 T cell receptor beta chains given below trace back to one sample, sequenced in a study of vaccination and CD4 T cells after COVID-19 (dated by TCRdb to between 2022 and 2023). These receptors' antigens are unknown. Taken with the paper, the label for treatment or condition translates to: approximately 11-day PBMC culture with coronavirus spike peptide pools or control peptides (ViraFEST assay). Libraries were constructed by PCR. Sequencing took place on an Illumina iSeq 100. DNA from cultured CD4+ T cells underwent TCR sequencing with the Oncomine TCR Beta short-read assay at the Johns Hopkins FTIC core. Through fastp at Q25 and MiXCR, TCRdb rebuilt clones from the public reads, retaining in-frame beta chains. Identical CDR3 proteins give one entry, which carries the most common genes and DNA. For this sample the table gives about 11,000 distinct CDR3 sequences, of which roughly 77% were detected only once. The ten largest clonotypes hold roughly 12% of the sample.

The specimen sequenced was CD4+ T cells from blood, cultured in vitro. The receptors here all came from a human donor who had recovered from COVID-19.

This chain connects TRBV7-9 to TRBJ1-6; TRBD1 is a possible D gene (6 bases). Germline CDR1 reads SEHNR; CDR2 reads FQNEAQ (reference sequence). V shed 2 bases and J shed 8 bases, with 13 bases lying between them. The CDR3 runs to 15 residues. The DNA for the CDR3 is TGTGCCAGCAGCTTATCGTCCAGGGGTGATTCACCCCTCCACTTT. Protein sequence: CASSLSSRGDSPLHF.

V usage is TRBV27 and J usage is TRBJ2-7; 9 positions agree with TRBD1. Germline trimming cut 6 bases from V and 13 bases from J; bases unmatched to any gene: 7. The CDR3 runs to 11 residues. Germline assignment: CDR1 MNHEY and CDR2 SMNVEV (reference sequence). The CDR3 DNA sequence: TGTGCCAGCAGGGGGGGGACAGGGATTTACTTC. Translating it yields CASRGGTGIYF.

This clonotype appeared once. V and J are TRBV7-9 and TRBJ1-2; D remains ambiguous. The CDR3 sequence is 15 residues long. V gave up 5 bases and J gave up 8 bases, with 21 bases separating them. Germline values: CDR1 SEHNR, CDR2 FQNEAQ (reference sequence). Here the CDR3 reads CASSQREDGPRGYTF. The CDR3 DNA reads TGTGCCAGCAGCCAACGGGAGGACGGTCCCCGAGGCTACACCTTC.

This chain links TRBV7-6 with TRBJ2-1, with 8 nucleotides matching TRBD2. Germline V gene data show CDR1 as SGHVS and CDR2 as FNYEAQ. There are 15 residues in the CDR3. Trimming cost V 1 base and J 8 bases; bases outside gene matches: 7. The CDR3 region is CASSLGTGGPHEQFF. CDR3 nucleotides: TGTGCCAGCAGCTTAGGGACGGGAGGGCCTCATGAGCAGTTCTTC.

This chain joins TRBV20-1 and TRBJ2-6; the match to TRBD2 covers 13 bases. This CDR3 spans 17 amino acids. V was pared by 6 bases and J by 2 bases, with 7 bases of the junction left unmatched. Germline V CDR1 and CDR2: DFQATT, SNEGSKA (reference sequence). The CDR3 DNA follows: TGCAGTGCCGCCCCACTAGCGGGAGGGGCTGGGGCCAACGTCCTGACTTTC. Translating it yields CSAAPLAGGAGANVLTF.

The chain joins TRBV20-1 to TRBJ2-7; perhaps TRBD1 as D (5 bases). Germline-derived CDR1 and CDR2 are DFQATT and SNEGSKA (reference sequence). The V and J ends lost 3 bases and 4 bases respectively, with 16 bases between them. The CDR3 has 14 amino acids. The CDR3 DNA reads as TGCAGTGCTAGCCCGGCAGGGAAGGGATACGAGCAGTACTTC. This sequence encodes CSASPAGKGYEQYF.

CDR3 nucleotides: TGTGCCGCCAAAGGATCGGGGGAGCAGTACTTC. As protein: CAAKGSGEQYF. This rearrangement joins TRBV30 to TRBJ2-7; D may be TRBD2 (5 bases). The CDR3 runs 11 residues. Germline CDR1 is GTSNPN and CDR2 is SVGIG (reference sequence). Trimming took 8 bases from V and 7 from J, leaving 15 bases between them.

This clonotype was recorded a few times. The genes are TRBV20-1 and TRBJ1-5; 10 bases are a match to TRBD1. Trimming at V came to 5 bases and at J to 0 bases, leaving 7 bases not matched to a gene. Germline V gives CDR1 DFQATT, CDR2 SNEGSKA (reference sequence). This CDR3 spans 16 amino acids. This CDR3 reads CSAWDRGRDSNQPQHF. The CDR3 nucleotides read TGCAGTGCTTGGGACAGGGGCAGAGATAGCAATCAGCCCCAGCATTTT.

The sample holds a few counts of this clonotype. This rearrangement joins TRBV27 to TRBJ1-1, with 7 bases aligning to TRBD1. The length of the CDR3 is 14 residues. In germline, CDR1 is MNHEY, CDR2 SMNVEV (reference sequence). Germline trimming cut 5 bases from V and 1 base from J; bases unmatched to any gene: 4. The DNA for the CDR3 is TGTGCCAGCAGTACTGGGACAGCGAACACTGAAGCTTTCTTT. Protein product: CASSTGTANTEAFF.

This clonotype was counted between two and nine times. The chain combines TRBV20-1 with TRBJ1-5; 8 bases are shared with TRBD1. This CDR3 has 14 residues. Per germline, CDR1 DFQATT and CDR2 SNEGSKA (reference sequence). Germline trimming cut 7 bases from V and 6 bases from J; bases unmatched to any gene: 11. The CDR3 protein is CSVPGRGRGQPQHF. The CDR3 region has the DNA TGCAGTGTTCCAGGCAGGGGGCGCGGTCAGCCCCAGCATTTT.

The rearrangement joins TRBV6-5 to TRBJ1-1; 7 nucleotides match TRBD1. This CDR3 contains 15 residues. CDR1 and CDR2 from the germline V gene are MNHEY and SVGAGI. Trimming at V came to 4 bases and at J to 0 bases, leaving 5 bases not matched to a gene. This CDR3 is CASSSWGQMNTEAFF. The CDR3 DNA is TGTGCCAGCAGTTCGTGGGGACAGATGAACACTGAAGCTTTCTTT.

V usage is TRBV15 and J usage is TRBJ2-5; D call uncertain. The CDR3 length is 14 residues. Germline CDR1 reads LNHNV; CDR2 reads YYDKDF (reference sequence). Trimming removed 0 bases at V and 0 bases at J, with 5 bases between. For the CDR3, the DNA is TGTGCCACCAGCAGAGATTCAAACCAAGAGACCCAGTACTTC. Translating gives CATSRDSNQETQYF.

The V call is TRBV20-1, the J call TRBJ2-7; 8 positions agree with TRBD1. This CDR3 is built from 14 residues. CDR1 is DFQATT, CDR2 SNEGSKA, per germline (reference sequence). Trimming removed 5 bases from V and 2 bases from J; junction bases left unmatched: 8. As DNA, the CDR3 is TGCAGTGCTGCACCGGGACAGGCCACCTACGAGCAGTACTTC. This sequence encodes CSAAPGQATYEQYF.

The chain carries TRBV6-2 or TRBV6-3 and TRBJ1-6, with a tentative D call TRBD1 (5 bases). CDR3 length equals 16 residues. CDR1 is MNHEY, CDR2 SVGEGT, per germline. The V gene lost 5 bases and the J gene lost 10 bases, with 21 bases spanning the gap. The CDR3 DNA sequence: TGTGCCAGCAGTGGACCTGGCTCCAGGGTCGAATCACCCCTCCACTTT. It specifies CASSGPGSRVESPLHF.

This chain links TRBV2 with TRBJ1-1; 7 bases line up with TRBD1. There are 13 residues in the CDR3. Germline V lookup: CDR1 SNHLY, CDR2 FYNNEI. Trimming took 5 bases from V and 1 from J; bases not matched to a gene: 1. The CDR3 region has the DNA TGTGCCAGCAGTCGACAGGGGAACACTGAAGCTTTCTTT. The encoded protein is CASSRQGNTEAFF.

The CDR3 loop is CASSRRGQGNQPQHF. CDR3 bases: TGTGCCAGCAGCCGGAGGGGACAGGGAAATCAGCCCCAGCATTTT. The gene calls are TRBV6-2 or TRBV6-3 and TRBJ1-5, with TRBD1 identical over 9 bases. This CDR3 contains 15 residues. The germline CDR1 and CDR2 sequences are MNHEY and SVGEGT. V was pared by 6 bases and J by 4 bases, with 7 bases of the junction left unmatched.

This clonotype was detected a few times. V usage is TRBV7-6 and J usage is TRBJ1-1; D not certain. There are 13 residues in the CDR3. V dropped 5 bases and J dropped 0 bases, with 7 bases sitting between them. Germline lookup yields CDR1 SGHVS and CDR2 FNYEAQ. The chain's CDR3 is CASSRTVNTEAFF. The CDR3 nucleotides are TGTGCCAGCAGCCGGACGGTGAACACTGAAGCTTTCTTT. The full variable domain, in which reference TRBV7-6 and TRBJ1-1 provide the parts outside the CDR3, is GAGVSQSPRYKVTKRGQDVALRCDPISGHVSLYWYRQALGQGPEFLTYFNYEAQQDKSGLPNDRFSAERPEGSISTLTIQRTEQRDSAMYRCASSRTVNTEAFFGQGTRLTVV.

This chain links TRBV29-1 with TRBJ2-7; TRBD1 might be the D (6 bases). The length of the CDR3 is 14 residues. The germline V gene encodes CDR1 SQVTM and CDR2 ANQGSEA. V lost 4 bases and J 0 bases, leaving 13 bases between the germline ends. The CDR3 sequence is CSVARTASSYEQYF. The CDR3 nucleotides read TGCAGCGTTGCCAGGACAGCGAGCTCCTACGAGCAGTACTTC.

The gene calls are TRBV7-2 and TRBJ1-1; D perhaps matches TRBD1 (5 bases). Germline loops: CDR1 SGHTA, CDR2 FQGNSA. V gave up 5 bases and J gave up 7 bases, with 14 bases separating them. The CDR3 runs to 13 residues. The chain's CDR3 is CASSPSQTGEAFF. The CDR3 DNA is TGTGCCAGCAGCCCAAGCCAAACAGGTGAAGCTTTCTTT.

As DNA, the CDR3 is TGCGCCAGCAGCCAAGGGCCGACAGTCAATCAGCCCCAGCATTTT. Translation: CASSQGPTVNQPQHF. The gene calls are TRBV4-1 and TRBJ1-5, with a weak D call TRBD1 (5 bases). CDR1 MGHRA and CDR2 YSYEKL come from the germline V gene. Trimming shortened V by 1 base and J by 3 bases, and 10 bases separated the two germline ends. The CDR3 loop spans 15 amino acids.

The chain's CDR3 is CASALSYEQYF. DNA for the CDR3: TGTGCCAGCGCCCTTTCCTACGAGCAGTACTTC. The chain links TRBV28 to TRBJ2-7; the D is unclear. With 8 bases removed from V and 1 base from J, the gap between germline ends came to 6 bases. This CDR3 is 11 amino acids long. Germline V CDR1 and CDR2: MDHEN, SYDVKM.